This T cell receptor beta chain was captured in a study of human T cells and chemical hapten exposure. The overall study: Alopecia areata, totalis or universalis was found in mostly female patients.

There are a few counts of this clonotype. Time point specified: patch test 1, 2 weeks after DPC sensitization. Treatment defined: therapeutic diphenylcyclopropenone sensitization with weekly scalp DPC. In TCRdb, the RACE reads were re-called with MiXCR into one record per CDR3 protein. The sample lists some 190,000 distinct CDR3 sequences, about a fifth occurring once. The sequences come from whole blood, collected in connection with sensitization to the hapten diphenylcyclopropenone (DPC). The clonotype originates from a woman between 45 and 65 years old with alopecia areata. Some clones in this sample may be carry-over from other donors' samples.

The CDR3 here is CASRGQGDYEQYF. The DNA for the CDR3 is TGTGCCAGCAGGGGACAGGGGGACTACGAGCAGTACTTC. V is TRBV25-1 and J is TRBJ2-7, with 11 bases that match TRBD1. Germline trimming cut 6 bases from V and 3 bases from J; bases unmatched to any gene: 1. The CDR3 spans 13 residues. Germline CDR1 is MGHDK and CDR2 is SYGVNS.